This T cell receptor beta chain was obtained from a study of shared clonotypes between healthy human individuals. Study in general: Three plates were used per donor for CD4 naive, three for CD4 memory, two for CD8 naive and one for CD8 memory. Notes on the study in general: It was the non-shared clonotypes that had lower generation probabilities than clonotypes shared by all four donors. For sorted subsets, rarefaction showed incomplete sequencing despite large depth. Naive CD4 clonotypes overlapped across a few donors at approximately 5%.

Note on this clone: As yet, its antigen is unknown.

CDR1 and CDR2 from the germline V gene are SGHRS and YFSETQ. The ends lost 4 bases at V and 0 bases at J; junction bases unmatched: 12. CDR3 length: 18 amino acids. The data were produced by immunoSEQ multiplex PCR, yet TCRdb's version contains in-frame clones alone and is incomplete. Seen here are roughly 2.2 million clones, just under 95% observed once, and the top ten hold about 0.41%. This sequence joins TRBV5-1 and TRBJ2-1, with 8 bases aligning to TRBD2. This receptor was taken from a man in his late teens or twenties in good health. Some clones in this sample may be carry-over from other donors' samples. Sample: naive CD4+ T cells from PBMCs. The subset here: CD45RA+ positively selected. The DNA for the CDR3 is TGCGCCAGCAGCCGAGGTCTCGTAGCGGGACTCTCCTACAATGAGCAGTTCTTC. It encodes CASSRGLVAGLSYNEQFF.